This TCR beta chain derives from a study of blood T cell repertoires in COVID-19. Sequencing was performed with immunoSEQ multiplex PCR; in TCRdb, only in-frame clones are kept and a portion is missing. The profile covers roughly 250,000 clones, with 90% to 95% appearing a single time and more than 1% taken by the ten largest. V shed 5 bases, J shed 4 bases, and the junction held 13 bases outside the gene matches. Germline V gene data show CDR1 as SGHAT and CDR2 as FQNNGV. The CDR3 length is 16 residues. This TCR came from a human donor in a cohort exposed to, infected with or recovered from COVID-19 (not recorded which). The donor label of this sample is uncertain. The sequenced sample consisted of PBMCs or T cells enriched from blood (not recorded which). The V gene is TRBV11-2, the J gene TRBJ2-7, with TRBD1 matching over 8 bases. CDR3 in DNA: TGTGCCAGCAGCCCTGTCACGCAGGGGGCGCGGTACGAGCAGTACTTC. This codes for CASSPVTQGARYEQYF. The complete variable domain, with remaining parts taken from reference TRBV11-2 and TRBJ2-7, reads EAGVAQSPRYKIIEKRQSVAFWCNPISGHATLYWYQQILGQGPKLLIQFQNNGVVDDSQLPKDRFSAERLKGVDSTLKIQPAKLEDSAVYLCASSPVTQGARYEQYFGPGTRLTVT.